This entry is about one TCR beta chain. The antigen this receptor binds is unknown. The input lacks base qualities; no much larger clone sits a single base away. The donors were healthy, HIV-negative adults who had no recently reported acute infections or vaccinations. Only Caucasian adults living in Nashville, Tennessee, USA were represented among the donors. CD4+ T cells were enriched through magnetic negative selection, after which naive cells were positively selected on CD45RA and the remaining negative fraction served as the memory subset. Blood was collected by leukapheresis, and PBMCs were isolated by Ficoll-Histopaque density gradient centrifugation and then cryopreserved in liquid nitrogen vapor phase. Analytical flow cytometry was used to check the purity and quantity of each magnetically sorted T cell population. From each sorted fraction, genomic DNA was isolated and quantified by UV absorbance on a Nanodrop 2000c.

The data derive from a study of shared clonotypes between healthy human individuals (dated by TCRdb to about 2020). About the full investigation: The cohort included a few men and a couple of women between 18 and 49 years of age. Blood TCR repertoires of roughly five healthy adults were deeply sequenced to estimate repertoire size and the extent of clonotype sharing between individuals. For each donor, CD4 naive and CD4 memory were each run on three plates, CD8 naive on two plates, and CD8 memory on one plate. Leukapheresis yielded between about 0.94 and 8.9 billion PBMCs per donor. To increase sequencing depth and limit assay-specific biases, different laboratories used diverse techniques to prepare libraries and sequence TCR repertoires. Paper-wide results and their limitations: Sharing across four donors was observed for around 5% of naive CD4, under 4% of naive CD8, 2% to 2.5% of memory CD4, and about 0.4% of memory CD8 clonotypes. Even with the large sequencing depth, rarefaction of the sorted-subset datasets indicated that sequencing was incomplete. Larger estimated clonotype richness was generally found for naive subsets than for memory subsets. Pairwise subsampling indicated that sequencing depth was expected to affect the degree of clonotype sharing among donors. Clonotypes shared by all four sorted-subset donors showed higher generation probabilities than non-shared clonotypes. Only blood was sampled, and tissue TCR repertoires likely differ from those in blood. Because the study included a small number of donors, the genetic and exposure-history diversity represented was limited.

TCR CDR3 regions were amplified from genomic DNA by multiplex PCR using the deep immunoSEQ assay. Genomic DNA extracted from each cell subset was distributed evenly over all wells of several immunoSEQ 96-well plates, and each plate served as one replicate. For sorted subsets, each replicate PCR was loaded with roughly 0.2 ug genomic DNA, equivalent to 30,000 or so T cell genomes. The purified libraries were quantified using a Qubit 3.0 fluorometer, sized with a Bioanalyzer 2100, and then quantified again using the KAPA Library Quantification kit. Every immunoSEQ 96-well plate was sequenced on a separate single-read 150-cycle Illumina NextSeq 550 flow cell. The authors processed their data as follows. The immunoSEQ output contained only junctional sequences without quality scores, so filtering could not match that applied to full-length reads. Sequences were annotated with PyIR, a Python wrapper for IgBLAST v1.9, and V/J genes and CDR3 were assigned using IMGT germline references. Any read was removed if the V/J assignment was weak (E-value above 1e-6), the CDR3 was missing, or the read contained stop codons, out-of-frame junctions, or ambiguous translated residues. V3J clonotypes were defined as sequences sharing the same inferred V gene, J gene, and CDR3 amino acid sequence. Percentage overlap between repertoires was computed as shared unique clonotypes divided by the size of the smaller repertoire. Richness of each repertoire was evaluated using RTK rarefaction, the Chao1 estimator, and Recon v2.1 estimates of unobserved clonotypes. Generation probabilities were computed with OLGA for all TCRbeta clonotypes obtained by the gDNA method from a few donors. Entries here come from immuneACCESS through TCRdb and include only in-frame sequences with V and J called. Some clones fail to appear in such tables; in the studies checked, an unresolved V gene covers under half of the shortfall, and the cause of the remainder is unknown. The V and J calls and clone size were taken over from that table, and D and trimming were inferred from the DNA. Counted in this sample were approximately 1,000,000 clones; about four fifths of them appeared once. About 0.52% of the sample comes from the top ten.

The V and J ends are trimmed by 0 bases and 3 bases, leaving 8 bases between them. The CDR3 numbers 14 residues from cysteine through phenylalanine. Of the read, only the CDR3 DNA is kept; its 42 bases are in frame from base 1. From a lookup of the germline V gene, CDR1 and CDR2 are SGHTA and FQGNSA. This TCR was recovered from a man between 18 and 29 years old in good health. Some clones in this sample may be carry-over from other donors' samples. Sequenced sample: memory CD4+ T cells from PBMCs. The cell subset or site label, as the study defines it: CD45RA-negative fraction. The chain is made from TRBV7-2 and TRBJ1-2; the D gene cannot be resolved reliably. The CDR3 protein: CASSLAGGYYGYTF. The nucleotide sequence reads TGTGCCAGCAGCTTAGCAGGTGGCTACTATGGCTACACCTTC. With the rest looked up from the reference TRBV7-2 and TRBJ1-2 genes rather than sequenced, the full variable domain is GAGVSQSPSNKVTEKGKDVELRCDPISGHTALYWYRQSLGQGLEFLIYFQGNSAPDKSGLPSDRFSAERTGGSVSTLTIQRTQQEDSAVYLCASSLAGGYYGYTFGSGTRLTVV.